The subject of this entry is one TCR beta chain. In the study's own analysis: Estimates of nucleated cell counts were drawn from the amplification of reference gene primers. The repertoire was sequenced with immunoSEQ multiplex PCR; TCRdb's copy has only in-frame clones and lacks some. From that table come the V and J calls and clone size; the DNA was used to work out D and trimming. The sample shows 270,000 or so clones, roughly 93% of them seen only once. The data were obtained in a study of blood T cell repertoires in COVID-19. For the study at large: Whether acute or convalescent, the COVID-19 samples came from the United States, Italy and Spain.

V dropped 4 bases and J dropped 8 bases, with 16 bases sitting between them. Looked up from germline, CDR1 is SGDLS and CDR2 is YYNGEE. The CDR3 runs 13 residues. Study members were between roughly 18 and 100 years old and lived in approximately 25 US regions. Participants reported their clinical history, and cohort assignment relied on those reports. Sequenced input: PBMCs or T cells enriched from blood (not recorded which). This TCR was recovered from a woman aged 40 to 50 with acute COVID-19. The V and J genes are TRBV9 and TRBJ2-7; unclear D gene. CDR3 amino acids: CASSPHPRDKQYF. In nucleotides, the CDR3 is TGTGCCAGCAGCCCTCATCCCCGCGACAAGCAGTACTTC.